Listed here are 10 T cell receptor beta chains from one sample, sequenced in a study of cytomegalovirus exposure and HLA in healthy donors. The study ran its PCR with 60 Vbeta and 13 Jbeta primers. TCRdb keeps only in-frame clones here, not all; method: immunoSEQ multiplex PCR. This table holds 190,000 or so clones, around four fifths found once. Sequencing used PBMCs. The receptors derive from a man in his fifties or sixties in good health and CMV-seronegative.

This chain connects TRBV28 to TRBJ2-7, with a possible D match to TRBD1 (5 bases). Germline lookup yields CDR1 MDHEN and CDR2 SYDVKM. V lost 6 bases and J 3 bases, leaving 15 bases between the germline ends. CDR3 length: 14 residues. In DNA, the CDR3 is TGTGCCAGCAGCTCCGGACAAATAATCTACGAGCAGTACTTC. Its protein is CASSSGQIIYEQYF.

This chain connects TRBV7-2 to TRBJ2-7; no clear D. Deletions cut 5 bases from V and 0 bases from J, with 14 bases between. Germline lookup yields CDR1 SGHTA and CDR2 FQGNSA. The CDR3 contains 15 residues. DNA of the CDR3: TGTGCCAGCAGCCCGTTCTTGTCCTTCTCCTACGAGCAGTACTTC. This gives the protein CASSPFLSFSYEQYF. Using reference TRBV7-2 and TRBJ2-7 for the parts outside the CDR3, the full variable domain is GAGVSQSPSNKVTEKGKDVELRCDPISGHTALYWYRQSLGQGLEFLIYFQGNSAPDKSGLPSDRFSAERTGGSVSTLTIQRTQQEDSAVYLCASSPFLSFSYEQYFGPGTRLTVT.

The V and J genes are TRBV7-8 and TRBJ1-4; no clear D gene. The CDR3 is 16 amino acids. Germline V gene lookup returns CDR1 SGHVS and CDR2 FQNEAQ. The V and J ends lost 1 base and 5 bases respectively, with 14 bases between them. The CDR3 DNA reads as TGTGCCAGCAGCTTAGGCATGGAGGGCTTGAATGAAAAACTGTTTTTT. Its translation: CASSLGMEGLNEKLFF. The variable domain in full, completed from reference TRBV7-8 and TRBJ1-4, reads GAGVSQSPRYKVAKRGQDVALRCDPISGHVSLFWYQQALGQGPEFLTYFQNEAQLDKSGLPSDRFFAERPEGSVSTLKIQRTQQEDSAVYLCASSLGMEGLNEKLFFGSGTQLSVL.

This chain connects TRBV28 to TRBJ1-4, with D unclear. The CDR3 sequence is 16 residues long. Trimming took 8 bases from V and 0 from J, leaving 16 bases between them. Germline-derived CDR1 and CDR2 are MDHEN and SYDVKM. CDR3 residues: CASAAGLFATNEKLFF. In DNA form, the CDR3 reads TGTGCCAGCGCGGCCGGATTATTCGCAACTAATGAAAAACTGTTTTTT.

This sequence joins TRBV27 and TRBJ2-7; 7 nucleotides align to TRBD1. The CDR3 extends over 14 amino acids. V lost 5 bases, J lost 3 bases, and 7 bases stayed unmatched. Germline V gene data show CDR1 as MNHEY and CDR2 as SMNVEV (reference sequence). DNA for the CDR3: TGTGCCAGCAGTCCCTGGGACAGAATCTACGAGCAGTACTTC. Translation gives CASSPWDRIYEQYF.

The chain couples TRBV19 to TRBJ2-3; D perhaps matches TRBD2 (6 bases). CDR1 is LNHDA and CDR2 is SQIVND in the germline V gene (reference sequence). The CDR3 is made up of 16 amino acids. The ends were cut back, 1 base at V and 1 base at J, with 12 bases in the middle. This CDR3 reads CASSIGSASGTDTQYF. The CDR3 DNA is TGTGCCAGTAGTATAGGCTCGGCTAGCGGCACAGATACGCAGTATTTT.

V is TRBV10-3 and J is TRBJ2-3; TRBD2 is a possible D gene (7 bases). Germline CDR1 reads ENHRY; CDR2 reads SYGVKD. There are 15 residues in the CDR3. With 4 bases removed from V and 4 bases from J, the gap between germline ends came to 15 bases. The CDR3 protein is CAISGGRGGADTQYF. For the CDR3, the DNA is TGTGCCATCAGTGGTGGGAGGGGGGGAGCAGATACGCAGTATTTT.

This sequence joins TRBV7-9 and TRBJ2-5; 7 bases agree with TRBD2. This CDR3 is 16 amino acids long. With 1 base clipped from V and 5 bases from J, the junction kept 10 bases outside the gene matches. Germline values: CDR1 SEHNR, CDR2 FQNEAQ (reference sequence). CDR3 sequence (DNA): TGTGCCAGCAGCTTAGGAGGGACTACCCGGGGGGAGACCCAGTACTTC. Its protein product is CASSLGGTTRGETQYF.

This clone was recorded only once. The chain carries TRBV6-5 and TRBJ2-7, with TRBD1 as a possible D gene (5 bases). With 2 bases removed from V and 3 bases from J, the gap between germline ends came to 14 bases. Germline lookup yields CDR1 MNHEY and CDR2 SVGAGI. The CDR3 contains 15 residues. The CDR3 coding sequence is TGTGCCAGCAGTTACGACAGTCATGCTGGCTACGAGCAGTACTTC. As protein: CASSYDSHAGYEQYF.

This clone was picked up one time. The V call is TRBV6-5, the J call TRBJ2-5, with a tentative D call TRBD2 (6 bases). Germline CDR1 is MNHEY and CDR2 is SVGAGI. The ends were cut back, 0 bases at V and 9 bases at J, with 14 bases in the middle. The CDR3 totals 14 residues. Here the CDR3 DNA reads TGTGCCAGCAGTTACTCATCGGGGGATCGAGCCCAGTACTTC. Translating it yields CASSYSSGDRAQYF.